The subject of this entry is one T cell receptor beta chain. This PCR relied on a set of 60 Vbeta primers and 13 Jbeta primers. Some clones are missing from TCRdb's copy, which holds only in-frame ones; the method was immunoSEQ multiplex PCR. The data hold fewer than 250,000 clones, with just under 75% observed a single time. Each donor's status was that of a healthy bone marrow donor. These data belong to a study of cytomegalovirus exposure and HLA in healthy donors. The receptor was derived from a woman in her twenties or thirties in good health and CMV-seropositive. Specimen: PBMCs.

Written as DNA, the CDR3 is TGTGCCAGCAGCGTCAGTTCGAAAGAGACCCAGTACTTC. This gives the protein CASSVSSKETQYF. J is TRBJ2-5 and V is TRBV7-2; D gene ambiguous. This CDR3 spans 13 amino acids. The germline gives CDR1 SGHTA, CDR2 FQGNSA. Trimming cost V 5 bases and J 3 bases, with 10 bases left between them.